This T cell receptor (beta chain) was observed in a study of neurological immune-mediated disorders. There are many counts of this clonotype. Its specificity is unknown. In TCRdb, the 5' RACE reads were re-called with MiXCR into one record per CDR3 protein. The sample lists approximately 40,000 distinct CDR3 sequences, about 13% occurring once. Study observations and caveats: Patients with HTLV-1-associated myelopathy showed the most TCR clonal expansion. Those with multiple sclerosis showed the least, falling below healthy controls.

This CDR3 has 15 residues. Unmatched junction bases numbered 7, after V lost 5 bases and J lost 5 bases. Looked up from germline, CDR1 is MNHEY and CDR2 is SMNVEV (reference sequence). Material: PBMCs. This TCR came from a female donor in good health. This rearrangement joins TRBV27 to TRBJ1-1; 11 bases are a match to TRBD1. The CDR3 protein is CASSKPGTGGTEAFF. The CDR3 DNA is TGTGCCAGCAGTAAACCCGGGACAGGGGGTACTGAAGCTTTCTTT.